This T cell receptor beta chain appears in the sequencing data of a study of cytomegalovirus exposure and HLA in healthy donors. Primers: 60 Vbeta forward and 13 Jbeta reverse. Sequenced by immunoSEQ multiplex PCR; TCRdb stores in-frame clones only, minus some. The sample has roughly 180,000 clones, over 80% seen once. The specimen was PBMCs. The TCR originated in a girl aged 5-17 years in good health and CMV-seropositive.

As DNA, the CDR3 is TGTGCCACCAGCAGACCATCGGGGGGATGGTACCAAGAGACCCAGTACTTC. It is translated as CATSRPSGGWYQETQYF. The chain is built from TRBV15 and TRBJ2-5; 7 bases are shared with TRBD2. The CDR3 is 17 amino acids. V dropped 2 bases and J dropped 0; count of bases not matched to a gene: 9. Germline-derived CDR1 and CDR2 are LNHNV and YYDKDF (reference sequence).